This T cell receptor beta chain was recovered during a study of graft-versus-host responses after intestinal transplantation. Overall study context: Grafts were multivisceral, liver-intestinal, or isolated intestinal. The study gave all recipients anti-thymocyte globulin induction, then tacrolimus and steroids for approximately three years.

CDR3 size: 14 residues. V lost 4 bases and J lost 5; bases outside the gene matches: 7. Germline CDR1 SGHRS, CDR2 YFSETQ. The sample holds one count of this clone. Its antigen is not identified. Overall study findings and caveats: GvH clones turned up in recipient marrow; some had shown up first in ileum or blood. Early after transplant, HvG clones declined as circulating GvH clones peaked.

Repertoires were generated with immunoSEQ multiplex PCR, while TCRdb's copy carries only in-frame clones and drops some. The data show around 110,000 clones, just over 90% seen once. The TCR was taken from a human donor who received an intestinal transplant. V is TRBV5-1 and J is TRBJ1-1, with 8 bases that match TRBD1. The sequencing used unstimulated CD4+ T cells sorted from spleen or lymph node cells, collected before intestinal transplant. The CDR3 nucleotides are TGCGCCAGCAGCCCGGACAGGGTTGGAACTGAAGCTTTCTTT. Translation: CASSPDRVGTEAFF. Combining the CDR3 with reference TRBV5-1 and TRBJ1-1 gives the whole variable domain KAGVTQTPRYLIKTRGQQVTLSCSPISGHRSVSWYQQTPGQGLQFLFEYFSETQRNKGNFPGRFSGRQFSNSRSEMNVSTLELGDSALYLCASSPDRVGTEAFFGQGTRLTVV.